This is a list of T cell receptor beta chains from one sample in a study of B cell selection in AIRE deficiency. Libraries were prepared by immunoSEQ multiplex PCR; TCRdb keeps only in-frame clonotypes and omits some of them. The sample contains fewer than 30,000 clones, just under 97% of which appear only once. The sequencing input was conventional CD4+ T cells sorted from PBMCs. These receptors were obtained from a human donor with AIRE deficiency. The CDR3 runs from the conserved cysteine through the conserved F or W. Each record gives: D gene, clone size, J gene, V gene, CDR3 DNA, CDR3 protein. A D gene is named only where the DNA matches it firmly. Clone size is given for some rows only: seen once, a few or many times, or a class if the clone is expanded.

NA,NA,TRBJ1-6,TRBV27,TGTGCCAGCAGTTTGCGAGACCCCGCGGGACACCTCCACTTT,CASSLRDPAGHLHF
TRBD2,NA,TRBJ2-3,TRBV9,TGTGCCAGCAGCCCGGGACTAGAAGCAGATACGCAGTATTTT,CASSPGLEADTQYF
TRBD1,NA,TRBJ1-5,TRBV28,TGTGTCTCGACAGGGTCCGGTCAGCCCCAGCATTTT,CVSTGSGQPQHF
TRBD2,NA,TRBJ2-2,TRBV7-8,TGTGCCAGCAGACCTGACGGGAGGAGCGGGGAGCTGTTTTTT,CASRPDGRSGELFF
NA,NA,TRBJ2-2,TRBV11-3,TGTGCCAGCAGCCCGAGGGTCACCGGGGAGCTGTTTTTT,CASSPRVTGELFF
NA,NA,TRBJ2-3,TRBV30,TGTGCCTGGACCCGGCTATCCACAGATACGCAGTATTTT,CAWTRLSTDTQYF
TRBD1,NA,TRBJ2-5,TRBV7-9,TGTGCCAGCAGCCTAATGACAGGGATGCAAGAGACCCAGTACTTC,CASSLMTGMQETQYF
NA,NA,TRBJ1-3,TRBV5-1,TGCGCCAGCAGCCAACAGGCCAACTCTGGAAACACCATATATTTT,CASSQQANSGNTIYF
TRBD2,NA,TRBJ2-3,TRBV5-1,TGCGCCAGCAGCTTGGTACTAGCGGCTGCAGATACGCAGTATTTT,CASSLVLAAADTQYF
NA,NA,TRBJ2-7,TRBV4-1,TGCGCCAGCAGCCAAGAGAGGGGCTACGAGCAGTACTTC,CASSQERGYEQYF
TRBD2,NA,TRBJ2-2,TRBV5-6,TGTGCCAGCAGCTTGAACCTAGCGGGAGTTCCGGGGGAGCTGTTTTTT,CASSLNLAGVPGELFF
NA,NA,TRBJ2-3,TRBV13,TGTGCCAGCAGCTTAGGTCAGGTCACAGATACGCAGTATTTT,CASSLGQVTDTQYF
NA,NA,TRBJ1-4,TRBV19,TGTGCCAGTAGTACGGACACGCGGCCTGGAGGAAAACTGTTTTTT,CASSTDTRPGGKLFF
TRBD2,NA,TRBJ2-5,TRBV28,TGTGCCAGCAGTTCCTTAGCGGGGCGACAAGAGACCCAGTACTTC,CASSSLAGRQETQYF
NA,NA,TRBJ2-3,TRBV14,TGTGCCAGCAGCCAAGATAGATCCGCAGGGCGCACAGATACGCAGTATTTT,CASSQDRSAGRTDTQYF
TRBD2,NA,TRBJ2-2,TRBV6-5,TGTGCCAGCTGCCTCGGGACTAGATATGCCGGGGAGCTGTTTTTT,CASCLGTRYAGELFF
NA,NA,TRBJ1-2,TRBV30,TGTGCCTGGGGCGGTTATGGCTACACCTTC,CAWGGYGYTF
NA,NA,TRBJ2-1,TRBV5-4,TGTGCCAGCAGCTTGACAGGGAGCGCTTACAATGAGCAGTTCTTC,CASSLTGSAYNEQFF
TRBD2,NA,TRBJ2-7,TRBV4-3,TGCGCCAGCAGCCAAAGGGGACTAGCGAATGTCTACGAGCAGTACTTC,CASSQRGLANVYEQYF
TRBD1,NA,TRBJ1-1,TRBV19,TGTGCCAGTAGTATATTGCAGGGGGGGGCTTTCTTT,CASSILQGGAFF
NA,NA,TRBJ1-1,TRBV15,TGTGCCACCAGCCCCAGAGGGGAGCGGACTGAAGCTTTCTTT,CATSPRGERTEAFF
NA,few,TRBJ1-5,TRBV6-1,TGTGCCAGCAGTGAAGTGGTTGGGGGCAATCAGCCCCAGCATTTT,CASSEVVGGNQPQHF
NA,NA,TRBJ2-3,TRBV4-3,TGCGCCAGCAGCCAAGACGGTGGCACAGATACGCAGTATTTT,CASSQDGGTDTQYF
TRBD1,NA,TRBJ2-2,TRBV15,TGTGCCACCAGCAGAACTCGGACAGGGCTCGGGGAGCTGTTTTTT,CATSRTRTGLGELFF
NA,NA,TRBJ1-2,TRBV14,TGTGCCAGCAGCCAGGTTGCGGGAAGGAAGAATGGCTACACCTTC,CASSQVAGRKNGYTF
NA,NA,TRBJ2-5,TRBV28,TGTGCCAGCAGCCCGAGACAGGGAGGTGAGACCCAGTACTTC,CASSPRQGGETQYF
NA,NA,TRBJ2-7,TRBV28,TGTGCCAGCAACGTACACCGGGACAAAGACTACGAGCAGTACTTC,CASNVHRDKDYEQYF
NA,NA,TRBJ2-3,TRBV4-1,TGCGCCAGCAGCCATGACCCACAAGACACAGATACGCAGTATTTT,CASSHDPQDTDTQYF
TRBD1,NA,TRBJ2-7,TRBV11-3,TGTGCCAGCAGCTGGGGACAGGGGGGCCCCTACGAGCAGTACTTC,CASSWGQGGPYEQYF
TRBD2,NA,TRBJ2-7,TRBV11-2,TGTGCCAGCAGCTTAACTAGCGGGAGGGCGTACAACGAGCAGTACTTC,CASSLTSGRAYNEQYF
NA,NA,TRBJ2-2,TRBV14,TGTGCCAGCAGCCAACTTCCCGGGAACACCGGGGAGCTGTTTTTT,CASSQLPGNTGELFF
NA,NA,TRBJ1-5,TRBV7-2,TGTGCCAGCAGCTTAAACCCCAGGGGACACCAGCCCCAGCATTTT,CASSLNPRGHQPQHF
NA,NA,TRBJ1-2,TRBV11-2,TGTGCCAGCAGCTGGCCAGGACAGAACTATGGCTACACCTTC,CASSWPGQNYGYTF
NA,NA,TRBJ2-4,TRBV18,TGTGCCAGCTCACCCTCTGACAGGTCCCCCATTCAGTACTTC,CASSPSDRSPIQYF
NA,NA,TRBJ2-2,TRBV11-2,TGTGCCAGCAGCTTTGTCGCGGACGGGGAGCTGTTTTTT,CASSFVADGELFF
NA,NA,TRBJ2-3,TRBV25-1,TGTGCCAGCAGTGTGGGCGGGGCCTCCACAGATACGCAGTATTTT,CASSVGGASTDTQYF
TRBD1,NA,TRBJ2-1,TRBV28,TGTGCCAGCAGCCCCAACAGGGGGCTTGTCAATGAGCAGTTCTTC,CASSPNRGLVNEQFF
NA,NA,TRBJ2-3,TRBV9,TGTGCCAGCAGCGTAGAGGCTCCCACAGATACGCAGTATTTT,CASSVEAPTDTQYF